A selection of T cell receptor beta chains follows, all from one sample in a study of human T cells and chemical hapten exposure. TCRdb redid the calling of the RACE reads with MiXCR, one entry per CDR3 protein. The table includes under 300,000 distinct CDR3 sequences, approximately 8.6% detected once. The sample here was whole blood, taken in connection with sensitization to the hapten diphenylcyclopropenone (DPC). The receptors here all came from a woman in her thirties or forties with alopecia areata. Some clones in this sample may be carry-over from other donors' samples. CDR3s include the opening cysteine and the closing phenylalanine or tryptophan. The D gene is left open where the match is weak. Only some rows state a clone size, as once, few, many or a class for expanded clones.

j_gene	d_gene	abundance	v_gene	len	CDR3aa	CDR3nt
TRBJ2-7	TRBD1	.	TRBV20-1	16	CSARTPRGIAGEEQYF	TGCAGTGCTAGAACTCCCAGGGGGATAGCAGGGGAAGAGCAGTACTTC
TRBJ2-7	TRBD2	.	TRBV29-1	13	CSVVLAGAGEQYF	TGCAGCGTTGTCCTGGCGGGAGCGGGGGAGCAGTACTTC
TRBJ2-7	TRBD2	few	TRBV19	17	CASSKGLAGGDPYEQYF	TGTGCCAGTAGTAAAGGACTAGCGGGAGGGGACCCCTACGAGCAGTACTTC
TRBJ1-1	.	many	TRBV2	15	CASKDRVGLRTEAFF	TGTGCCAGCAAGGATAGGGTCGGGTTGAGGACTGAAGCTTTCTTT
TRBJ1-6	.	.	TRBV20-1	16	CSARGPRIPGNSPLHF	TGCAGTGCTAGAGGTCCACGGATTCCGGGGAATTCACCCCTCCACTTT
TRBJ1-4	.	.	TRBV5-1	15	CASSLEPGVDEKLFF	TGCGCCAGCAGCTTGGAACCAGGGGTGGATGAAAAACTGTTTTTT
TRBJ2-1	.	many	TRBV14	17	CASSKDRAGLGNNEQFF	TGTGCCAGCAGCAAAGACAGGGCGGGACTAGGGAACAATGAGCAGTTCTTC
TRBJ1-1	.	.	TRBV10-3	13	CAIRGAMNTEAFF	TGTGCCATCAGGGGGGCCATGAACACTGAAGCTTTCTTT
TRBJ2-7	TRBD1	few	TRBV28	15	CASSSTGGDYYEQYF	TGTGCCAGCAGTTCAACAGGGGGCGATTACTACGAGCAGTACTTC
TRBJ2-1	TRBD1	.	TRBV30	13	CAFLQDRAGEQFF	TGTGCCTTTCTCCAGGACAGGGCCGGTGAGCAGTTCTTC
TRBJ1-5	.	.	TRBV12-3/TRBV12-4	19	CASSPDPGFVGAFNQPQHF	TGTGCCAGCAGCCCCGACCCCGGTTTCGTGGGGGCGTTCAATCAGCCCCAGCATTTT
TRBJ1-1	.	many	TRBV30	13	CAWSRPGVSEAFF	TGTGCCTGGAGCAGGCCCGGAGTCTCTGAAGCTTTCTTT